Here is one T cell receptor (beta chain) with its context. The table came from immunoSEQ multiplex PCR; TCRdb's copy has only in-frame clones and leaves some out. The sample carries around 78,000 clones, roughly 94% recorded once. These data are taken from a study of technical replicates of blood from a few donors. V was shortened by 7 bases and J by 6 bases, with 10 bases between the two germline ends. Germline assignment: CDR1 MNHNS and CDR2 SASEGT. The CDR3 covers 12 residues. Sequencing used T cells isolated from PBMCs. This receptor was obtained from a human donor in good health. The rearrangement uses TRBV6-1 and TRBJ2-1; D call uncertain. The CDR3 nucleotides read TGTGCCAGCACAGACTCACTCAATGAGCAGTTCTTC. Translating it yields CASTDSLNEQFF.